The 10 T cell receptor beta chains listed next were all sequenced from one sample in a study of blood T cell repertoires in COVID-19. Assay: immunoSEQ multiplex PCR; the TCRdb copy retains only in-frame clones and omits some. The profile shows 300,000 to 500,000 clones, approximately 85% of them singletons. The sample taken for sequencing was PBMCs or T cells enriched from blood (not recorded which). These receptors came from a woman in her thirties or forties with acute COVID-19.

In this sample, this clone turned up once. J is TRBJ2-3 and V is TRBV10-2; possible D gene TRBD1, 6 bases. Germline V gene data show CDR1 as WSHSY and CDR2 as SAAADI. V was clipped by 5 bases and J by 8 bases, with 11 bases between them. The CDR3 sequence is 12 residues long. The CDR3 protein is CASSRGGGTQYF. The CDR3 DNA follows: TGCGCCAGCAGTCGAGGGGGTGGTACGCAGTATTTT.

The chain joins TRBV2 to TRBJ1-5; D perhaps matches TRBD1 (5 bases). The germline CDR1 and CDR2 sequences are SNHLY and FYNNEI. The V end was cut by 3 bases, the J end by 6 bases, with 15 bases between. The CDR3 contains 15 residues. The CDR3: CASSDTRGAGQPQHF. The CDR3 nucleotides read TGTGCCAGCAGTGATACAAGGGGCGCAGGTCAGCCCCAGCATTTT.

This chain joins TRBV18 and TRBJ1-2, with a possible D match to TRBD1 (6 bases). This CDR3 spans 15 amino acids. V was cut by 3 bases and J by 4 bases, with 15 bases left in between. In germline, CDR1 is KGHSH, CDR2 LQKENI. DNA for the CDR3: TGTGCCAGCTCACCGAACAGGGAATATACCTATGGCTACACCTTC. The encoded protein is CASSPNREYTYGYTF.

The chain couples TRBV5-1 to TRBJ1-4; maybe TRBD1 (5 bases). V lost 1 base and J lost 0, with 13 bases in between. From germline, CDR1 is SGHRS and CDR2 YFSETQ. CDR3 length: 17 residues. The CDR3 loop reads CASSLRDRQATNEKLFF. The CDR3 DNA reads TGCGCCAGCAGCTTGAGAGACAGACAAGCAACTAATGAAAAACTGTTTTTT.

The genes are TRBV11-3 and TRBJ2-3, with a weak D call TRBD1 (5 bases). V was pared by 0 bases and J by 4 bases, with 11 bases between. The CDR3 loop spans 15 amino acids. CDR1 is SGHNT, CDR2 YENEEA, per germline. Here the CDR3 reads CASSLDQGSADTQYF. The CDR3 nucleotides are TGTGCCAGCAGCTTAGATCAGGGAAGCGCAGATACGCAGTATTTT.

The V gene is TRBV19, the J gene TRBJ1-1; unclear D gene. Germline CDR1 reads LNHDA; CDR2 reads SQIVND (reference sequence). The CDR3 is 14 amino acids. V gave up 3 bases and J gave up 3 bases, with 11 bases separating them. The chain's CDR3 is CASSMAGGYTEAFF. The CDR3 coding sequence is TGTGCCAGTAGTATGGCCGGCGGATACACTGAAGCTTTCTTT.

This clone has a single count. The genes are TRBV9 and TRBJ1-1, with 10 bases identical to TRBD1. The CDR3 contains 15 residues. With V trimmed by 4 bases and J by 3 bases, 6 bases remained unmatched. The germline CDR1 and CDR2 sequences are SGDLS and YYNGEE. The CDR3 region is CASSPHGTGDTEAFF. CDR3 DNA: TGTGCCAGCAGCCCCCATGGGACAGGGGACACTGAAGCTTTCTTT.

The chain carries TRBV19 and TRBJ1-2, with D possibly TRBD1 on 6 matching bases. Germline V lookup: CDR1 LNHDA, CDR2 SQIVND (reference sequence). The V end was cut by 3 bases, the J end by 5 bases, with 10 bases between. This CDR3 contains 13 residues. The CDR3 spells CASSIGQLYGYTF. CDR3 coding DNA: TGTGCCAGTAGTATCGGACAGCTGTATGGCTACACCTTC.

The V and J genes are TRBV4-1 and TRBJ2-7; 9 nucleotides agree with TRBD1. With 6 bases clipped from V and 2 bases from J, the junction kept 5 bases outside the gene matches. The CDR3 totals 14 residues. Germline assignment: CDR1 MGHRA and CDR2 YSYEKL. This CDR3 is CASSVGQGTYEQYF. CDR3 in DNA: TGCGCCAGCAGTGTGGGACAGGGTACCTACGAGCAGTACTTC.

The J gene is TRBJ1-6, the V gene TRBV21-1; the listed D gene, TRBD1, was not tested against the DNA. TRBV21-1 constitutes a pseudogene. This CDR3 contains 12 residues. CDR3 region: CASIPGQPPLHF. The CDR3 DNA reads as TGTGCCAGCATCCCGGGACAGCCACCCCTCCACTTT.